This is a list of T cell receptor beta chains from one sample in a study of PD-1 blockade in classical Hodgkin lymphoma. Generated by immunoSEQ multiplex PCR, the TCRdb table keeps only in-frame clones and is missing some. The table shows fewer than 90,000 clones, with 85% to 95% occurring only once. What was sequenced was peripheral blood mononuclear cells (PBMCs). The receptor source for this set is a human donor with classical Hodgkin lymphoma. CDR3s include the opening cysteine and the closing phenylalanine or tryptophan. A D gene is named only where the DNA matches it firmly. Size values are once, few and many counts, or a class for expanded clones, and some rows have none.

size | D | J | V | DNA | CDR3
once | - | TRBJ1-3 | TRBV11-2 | TGTGCCAGCCAGAAGTTCATGAGCTCTGGAAACACCATATATTTT | CASQKFMSSGNTIYF
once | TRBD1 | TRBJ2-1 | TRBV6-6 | TGTGCCAGCAAGACAGGGCCAAATGAGCAGTTCTTC | CASKTGPNEQFF
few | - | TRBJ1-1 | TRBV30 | TGTGCCTTCCAGGGCAGGAACACTGAAGCTTTCTTT | CAFQGRNTEAFF
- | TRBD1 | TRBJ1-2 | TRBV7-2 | TGTGCCAGCAGCCCCTCGCCGGGACAGGTATATGGCTACACCTTC | CASSPSPGQVYGYTF
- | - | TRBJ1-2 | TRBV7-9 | TGTGCCAGCAGCTTAGAGGGCTATGGCTACACCTTC | CASSLEGYGYTF
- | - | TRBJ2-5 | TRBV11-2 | TGTGCCAGCAGCTTAGTGTTGGAGACCCAGTACTTC | CASSLVLETQYF
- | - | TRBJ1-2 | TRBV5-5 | TGTGCCAGCAGCTTGTCAGGGGAGAACTATGGCTACACCTTC | CASSLSGENYGYTF
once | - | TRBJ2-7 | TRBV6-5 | TGTGCCAGCAGTTACTCAGGAGCTGCCTACGAGCAGTACTTC | CASSYSGAAYEQYF
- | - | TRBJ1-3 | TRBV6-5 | TGTGCCAGCAGTTTGGGGACTTCTGGAAACACCATATATTTT | CASSLGTSGNTIYF
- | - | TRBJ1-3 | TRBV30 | TGTGCCTGGAGCGGAGTCGGGGGAAACACCATATATTTT | CAWSGVGGNTIYF
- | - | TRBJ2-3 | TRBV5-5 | TGTGCCAGCAGGGAGGGAGTGTCAATTTTTAGCACAGATACGCAGTATTTT | CASREGVSIFSTDTQYF
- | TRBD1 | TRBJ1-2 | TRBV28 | TGTGCCAGCAAACCAGGGGGGGCGCCGGGCTACACCTTC | CASKPGGAPGYTF
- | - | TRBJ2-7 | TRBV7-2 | TGTGCCAGCAGCAGCAGGATCTACGAGCAGTACTTC | CASSSRIYEQYF
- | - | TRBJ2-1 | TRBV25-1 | TGTGCCAGCAGTGAATATGAGGGATATAGGGAGCAGTTCTTC | CASSEYEGYREQFF
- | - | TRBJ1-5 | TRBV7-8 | TGTGCCAGCAGCCCGCTAGGGGTCTCCTGGGGCCAGCCCCAGCATTTT | CASSPLGVSWGQPQHF
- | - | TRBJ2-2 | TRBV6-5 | TGTGCCAGCAGTTACTGGTTCCCCGGGGAGCTGTTTTTT | CASSYWFPGELFF
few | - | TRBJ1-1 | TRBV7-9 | TGTGCCAGCAGCCCCCGGGAGATTGAAGCTTTCTTT | CASSPREIEAFF
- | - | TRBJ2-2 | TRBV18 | TGTGCCAGCTCAGGGGACGCCGGGGAGCTGTTTTTT | CASSGDAGELFF
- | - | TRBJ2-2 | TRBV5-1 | TGCGCCAGCAGCCTAGAGTGGCCCACCGGGGAGCTGTTTTTT | CASSLEWPTGELFF
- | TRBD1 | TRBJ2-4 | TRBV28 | TGTGCCAGCATCCCCTCTCCGGGACAGGGGGCGGGAACCATTCAGTACTTC | CASIPSPGQGAGTIQYF